One sample yielded the 2 T cell receptor beta chains listed below, sequenced in a study of CD8+CD57+ T cells in acquired aplastic anemia. Sequenced patients had shown CD8+CD57+ cell expansion by flow cytometry. It was genomic DNA that served as the template for profiling TCR beta VDJ and CDR3. TCRdb processed the reads anew with MiXCR; each CDR3 protein has one entry. The table has about 160,000 distinct CDR3 sequences, around 50% seen once. Sequenced input: sorted CD4+, CD8+, or CD8+CD57+ T cells (not recorded which) from PBMCs. These receptors all stem from a human donor with aplastic anemia.

The table lists this clonotype with many counts. The chain recombines TRBV19 with TRBJ2-7, with D unclear. The CDR3 length is 12 residues. Trimming removed 2 bases at V and 6 bases at J, with 8 bases between. Germline CDR1 and CDR2: LNHDA and SQIVND (reference sequence). Here the CDR3 DNA reads TGTGCCAGTAGTATAAGCCCCGGCGAGCAGTACTTC. Translating it yields CASSISPGEQYF.

The gene calls are TRBV10-3 and TRBJ1-2; 10 nucleotides line up with TRBD1. Germline V gene data show CDR1 as ENHRY and CDR2 as SYGVKD. The length of the CDR3 is 14 residues. With V trimmed by 3 bases and J by 10 bases, 8 bases remained unmatched. CDR3 in amino acids: CAISESDRGLFYTF. The CDR3 coding sequence is TGTGCCATCAGTGAATCTGACAGGGGGCTATTCTACACCTTC.